The clone carrying this T cell receptor (beta chain) is termed medium-sized (0.01 to 0.1%). Between the trimmed V and J ends, which lost 3 bases and 3 bases, there was a span of 11 bases. This CDR3 comprises 14 residues. Amplification of TRBV12-4/TRBJ1-2 clonotypes used adaptor-ligated barcode primers. TCRdb used MiXCR to reprocess the multiplex PCR reads, holding one entry per CDR3 protein. Of 400 to 600 distinct CDR3 sequences listed, around 7% were seen once; the top ten hold about 37%. This chain uses TRBV12-3 or TRBV12-4 with TRBJ1-2; D gene uncertain. This clonotype was obtained from a female donor with breast cancer. What was sequenced was naive CD4+ T cells sorted from blood. The subset here: naive CD4+ T cells, CD4+CD45RA+CD25-. The CDR3 DNA follows: TGTGCCAGCAGTTTTAGGACGGCACACTATGGCTACACCTTC. Translating it yields CASSFRTAHYGYTF.